The subject of this entry is one T cell receptor (beta chain). This sample is drawn from a study of technical replicates of blood from a few donors. This table comes from immunoSEQ multiplex PCR, and its TCRdb copy is limited to in-frame clones, with some not included. The profile shows around 76,000 clones, 90% to 95% of them singletons. Per the germline V gene, CDR1 is MNHNS and CDR2 is SASEGT. The CDR3 runs 13 residues. Between the trimmed V and J ends, which lost 7 bases and 3 bases, there was a span of 13 bases. The sequencing input was T cells isolated from PBMCs. The rearrangement joins TRBV6-1 to TRBJ2-7; D gene unclear. This clonotype originated in a human donor in good health. CDR3 coding DNA: TGTGCCAGCATCCTAAACCCCCTCTACGAGCAGTACTTC. Protein sequence: CASILNPLYEQYF.